Only a few counts were recorded for the clone carrying this TCR beta chain. The record originates from a study of human T cells and chemical hapten exposure. Individual cDNA molecules each carried unique molecular identifiers attached by the library. TCRdb re-derived calls from the RACE reads in MiXCR, one entry per CDR3 protein. The data contain around 380,000 distinct CDR3 sequences, approximately 5.1% of them singletons. Time point here: patch test 1, 2 weeks after DPC sensitization. The treatment was: therapeutic diphenylcyclopropenone sensitization with weekly scalp DPC. The source material was whole blood, sampled in connection with sensitization to the hapten diphenylcyclopropenone (DPC). The sequence came from a woman aged 45 to 65 with alopecia areata. Some clones in this sample may be carry-over from other donors' samples.

The CDR3 sequence: CASSLPGQETQYF. Here the CDR3 DNA reads TGTGCCAGCAGCTTACCGGGTCAAGAGACCCAGTACTTC. The chain recombines TRBV5-4 with TRBJ2-5; D gene ambiguous. Germline CDR1 reads SGHNT; CDR2 reads YYREEE (reference sequence). Trimming stripped 2 bases from V and 2 bases from J, with 7 bases between. The CDR3 is 13 amino acids.